The 25 T cell receptor beta chains presented below share a single source sample, sequenced in a study of shared clonotypes between healthy human individuals. Data came from immunoSEQ multiplex PCR; TCRdb stores just in-frame clones and leaves some out. The sample records some 490,000 clones, over 75% being singletons. Sequences were obtained from PBMCs. These receptors were obtained from a woman aged 35 to 49 in good health. Some clones in this sample may be carry-over from other donors' samples.

In its sample, this clone was seen a few times. This rearrangement joins TRBV6-5 to TRBJ1-1; the match to TRBD1 covers 8 bases. J lost 1 base, V lost 5 bases, and 3 bases had no gene match. The CDR3 totals 14 residues. Germline values: CDR1 MNHEY, CDR2 SVGAGI. CDR3: CASSEGQENTEAFF. The CDR3 DNA reads TGTGCCAGCAGTGAGGGACAGGAGAACACTGAAGCTTTCTTT.

With regard to this clone: This CDR3 is also generated by other DNA sequences in the sample. The rearrangement uses TRBV18 and TRBJ2-3; tentative D call: TRBD1 (5 bases). This CDR3 has 11 amino acids. Between the trimmed V and J ends, which lost 1 base and 12 bases, there was a span of 8 bases. From germline, CDR1 is KGHSH and CDR2 LQKENI. The CDR3 here is CASSPQDTQYF. In DNA form, the CDR3 reads TGTGCCAGCTCACCACAGGACACTCAGTATTTT. Looking up the rest from reference TRBV18 and TRBJ2-3 gives the full variable domain: NAGVMQNPRHLVRRRGQEARLRCSPMKGHSHVYWYRQLPEEGLKFMVYLQKENIIDESGMPKERFSAEFPKEGPSILRIQQVVRGDSAAYFCASSPQDTQYFGPGTRLTVL.

The chain combines TRBV4-3 with TRBJ2-7, with 9 nucleotides matching TRBD2. This CDR3 is built from 15 residues. V dropped 6 bases and J dropped 0; count of bases not matched to a gene: 6. The germline V gene encodes CDR1 LGHNA and CDR2 YSLEER. CDR3 loop: CASSHVSGSSYEQYF. The DNA of the CDR3 is TGCGCCAGCAGTCACGTTAGCGGGAGCTCCTACGAGCAGTACTTC.

The chain has TRBV9 and TRBJ2-3; TRBD2 aligns across 7 bases. This CDR3 region has 15 residues. V shed 4 bases and J 6 bases; nucleotides not matched to a gene: 11. Germline CDR1 is SGDLS and CDR2 is YYNGEE. DNA for the CDR3: TGTGCCAGCAGCCCAGCGGGGCTTGAGAGGGATACGCAGTATTTT. Protein sequence: CASSPAGLERDTQYF.

The chain employs TRBV7-6 and TRBJ2-5; D unclear. Trimming removed 5 bases at V and 2 bases at J, with 3 bases between. The length of the CDR3 is 11 residues. Germline CDR1 SGHVS, CDR2 FNYEAQ. The DNA for the CDR3 is TGTGCCAGCAGCGCACAAGAGACCCAGTACTTC. It encodes CASSAQETQYF. The variable domain in full, completed from reference TRBV7-6 and TRBJ2-5, reads GAGVSQSPRYKVTKRGQDVALRCDPISGHVSLYWYRQALGQGPEFLTYFNYEAQQDKSGLPNDRFSAERPEGSISTLTIQRTEQRDSAMYRCASSAQETQYFGPGTRLLVL.

This chain connects TRBV28 to TRBJ1-1, with 7 positions matching TRBD1. The CDR3 totals 20 residues. The germline CDR1 and CDR2 sequences are MDHEN and SYDVKM. The V gene end was trimmed by 5 bases and the J gene end by 1 base; junction bases not matched to a gene: 22. CDR3 in amino acids: CASSPRRPIGPGGENTEAFF. DNA of the CDR3: TGTGCCAGCAGTCCCCGTCGACCTATAGGACCAGGGGGTGAGAACACTGAAGCTTTCTTT.

This rearrangement joins TRBV5-1 to TRBJ2-2; D is unclear. This CDR3 has 15 amino acids. V lost 4 bases and J lost 1, with 11 bases in between. Germline assignment: CDR1 SGHRS and CDR2 YFSETQ. The CDR3 DNA sequence: TGCGCCAGCAGCCAACGGACGGAGAACACCGGGGAGCTGTTTTTT. This codes for CASSQRTENTGELFF.

The count of this clone is one. The rearrangement joins TRBV6-1 to TRBJ2-1, with 8 positions matching TRBD1. The CDR3 is made up of 14 amino acids. The junction had 4 bases not matched to a gene; V was cut back by 5 bases and J by 4 bases. Germline V gives CDR1 MNHNS, CDR2 SASEGT. CDR3 sequence reads: CASSRTGTYNEQFF. The CDR3 nucleotides read TGTGCCAGCAGTCGGACAGGGACATACAATGAGCAGTTCTTC.

The CDR3, as DNA: TGTGCCAGCAGTGGGTCTGGGAGGGACGAAAAACTGTTTTTT. Its translation is CASSGSGRDEKLFF. The chain employs TRBV2 and TRBJ1-4; maybe TRBD1 (5 bases). CDR3 length: 14 residues. Trimming removed 4 bases from V and 8 bases from J, with 14 bases in between. Germline values: CDR1 SNHLY, CDR2 FYNNEI. Full variable domain (missing parts from reference TRBV2 and TRBJ1-4): EPEVTQTPSHQVTQMGQEVILRCVPISNHLYFYWYRQILGQKVEFLVSFYNNEISEKSEIFDDQFSVERPDGSNFTLKIRSTKLEDSAMYFCASSGSGRDEKLFFGSGTQLSVL.

This clone was detected a few times. The rearrangement uses TRBV5-4 and TRBJ2-3, with 7 bases that match TRBD1. Germline assignment: CDR1 SGHNT and CDR2 YYREEE (reference sequence). The CDR3 loop spans 16 amino acids. J lost 0 bases, V lost 3 bases, and 7 bases had no gene match. The CDR3 protein is CASSSAGGRSTDTQYF. In DNA form, the CDR3 reads TGTGCCAGCAGCTCCGCAGGGGGTAGAAGCACAGATACGCAGTATTTT. The complete variable domain, with remaining parts taken from reference TRBV5-4 and TRBJ2-3, reads ETGVTQSPTHLIKTRGQQVTLRCSSQSGHNTVSWYQQALGQGPQFIFQYYREEENGRGNFPPRFSGLQFPNYSSELNVNALELDDSALYLCASSSAGGRSTDTQYFGPGTRLTVL.

V and J are TRBV7-9 and TRBJ2-7; 9 positions agree with TRBD1. Germline lookup yields CDR1 SEHNR and CDR2 FQNEAQ (reference sequence). The CDR3 is 15 residues long. Trimming took 5 bases from V and 1 from J; bases not matched to a gene: 6. CDR3 bases: TGTGCCAGCAGCATCGGACAGGGGAATTCCTACGAGCAGTACTTC. Protein product: CASSIGQGNSYEQYF. The variable domain in full, completed from reference TRBV7-9 and TRBJ2-7, reads DTGVSQNPRHKITKRGQNVTFRCDPISEHNRLYWYRQTLGQGPEFLTYFQNEAQLEKSRLLSDRFSAERPKGSFSTLEIQRTEQGDSAMYLCASSIGQGNSYEQYFGPGTRLTVT.

This clone was observed a single time. A far bigger clonotype differs at one base, so this is likely a read error. V gene TRBV2 combines with J gene TRBJ2-2; TRBD1 matches at 8 bases. In germline, CDR1 is SNHLY, CDR2 FYNNEI. The CDR3 consists of 18 residues. This CDR3 reads CTSSEAARTGTNTGELFF. Written as DNA, the CDR3 is TGTACCAGCAGTGAAGCAGCTAGGACAGGGACCAACACCGGGGAGCTGTTTTTT. Full variable domain (remainder filled in from reference TRBV2 and TRBJ2-2): EPEVTQTPSHQVTQMGQEVILRCVPISNHLYFYWYRQILGQKVEFLVSFYNNEISEKSEIFDDQFSVERPDGSNFTLKIRSTKLEDSAMYFCTSSEAARTGTNTGELFFGEGSRLTVL.

The chain uses TRBV2 and TRBJ2-7, with D possibly TRBD1 on 7 matching bases. CDR3 length equals 13 residues. Germline loops: CDR1 SNHLY, CDR2 FYNNEI. V lost 10 bases, J lost 4 bases, and 17 bases lay in between. The CDR3 region is CATKTGTLYEQYF. The CDR3 DNA sequence: TGTGCCACTAAGACAGGGACTCTATACGAGCAGTACTTC.

Points on this clone: A far larger clone is a single base away, which makes a read error likely. Distinct nucleotide sequences in the sample also encode this CDR3. CDR3 loop: CAWGGGRSEAFF. Here the CDR3 DNA reads TGTGCCTGGGGCGGGGGGCGGTCTGAGGCTTTCTTT. The genes are TRBV30 and TRBJ1-1, with D possibly being TRBD1 (6 bases). The CDR3 sequence is 12 residues long. The V gene's germline CDR1 is GTSNPN and CDR2 SVGIG (reference sequence).

Ten or more counts support this clone. The V and J genes are TRBV7-7 and TRBJ2-2, with D possibly matching TRBD2 (5 bases). CDR1 is SSHAT, CDR2 FNYEAQ, per germline (reference sequence). There are 14 residues in the CDR3. CDR3 region: CANPGRGNTGELFF. In DNA form, the CDR3 reads TGTGCTAACCCAGGACGGGGGAACACCGGGGAGCTGTTTTTT. Combining the CDR3 with reference TRBV7-7 and TRBJ2-2 gives the whole variable domain GAGVSQSPRYKVTKRGQDVTLRCDPISSHATLYWYQQALGQGPEFLTYFNYEAQPDKSGLPSDRFSAERPEGSISTLTIQRTEQRDSAMYRCANPGRGNTGELFFGEGSRLTVL.

This sequence joins TRBV5-5 and TRBJ2-7; D uncertain. This CDR3 has 15 amino acids. The germline V gene has CDR1 SGHKS and CDR2 YYEKEE (reference sequence). V was trimmed by 6 bases and J by 0 bases, leaving 16 bases between them. This CDR3 is CASTDPSTSSYEQYF. Here the CDR3 DNA reads TGTGCCAGCACTGACCCAAGTACATCCTCCTACGAGCAGTACTTC.

This rearrangement joins TRBV5-1 to TRBJ2-1, with 8 bases aligning to TRBD1. The CDR3 spans 16 residues. Germline trimming cut 0 bases from V and 2 bases from J; bases unmatched to any gene: 4. Germline V lookup: CDR1 SGHRS, CDR2 YFSETQ. This CDR3 reads CASSLEGQATYNEQFF. The CDR3 DNA reads TGCGCCAGCAGCTTGGAGGGACAGGCCACCTACAATGAGCAGTTCTTC.

The chain links TRBV28 to TRBJ2-7; TRBD2 might be the D (7 bases). The V and J ends lost 8 bases and 2 bases respectively, with 19 bases between them. Germline assignment: CDR1 MDHEN and CDR2 SYDVKM. This CDR3 contains 15 residues. CDR3 DNA: TGTGCCAGCTCGGGGGGCGGGGTGCCTCCCTACGAGCAGTACTTC. Translating it yields CASSGGGVPPYEQYF.

This clone was counted many times. The chain has TRBV5-1 and TRBJ2-3; D is possibly TRBD1 or TRBD2 (5 bases each). V was pared by 0 bases and J by 7 bases, with 9 bases between. The CDR3 length is 13 residues. Germline V lookup: CDR1 SGHRS, CDR2 YFSETQ. The CDR3 DNA reads TGCGCCAGCAGCTTGGACAGGAGGTATACGCAGTATTTT. Its protein is CASSLDRRYTQYF.

CDR3 bases: TGCGCCAGCAGCTTGGCCAGCGGAACACACACAGATACGCAGTATTTT. As protein: CASSLASGTHTDTQYF. The chain joins TRBV5-1 to TRBJ2-3, with D tentatively TRBD2 (5 bases). Germline lookup yields CDR1 SGHRS and CDR2 YFSETQ. Trimming stripped 0 bases from V and 2 bases from J, with 13 bases between. The CDR3 has 16 residues.

The chain combines TRBV6-6 with TRBJ2-7; D is possibly TRBD1 (5 bases). The CDR3 consists of 14 residues. Trimming took 2 bases from V and 6 from J, leaving 14 bases between them. CDR1 is MNHNY, CDR2 SVGAGI, per germline (reference sequence). The DNA of the CDR3 is TGTGCCAGCAGTTACGGGCCCATCCAGGGCGAGCAGTACTTC. Translating it yields CASSYGPIQGEQYF.

The V and J genes are TRBV5-6 and TRBJ1-1; D might be TRBD1 (5 bases). The CDR3 is made up of 14 amino acids. Germline assignment: CDR1 SGHDT and CDR2 YYEEEE. V lost 3 bases, J lost 2 bases, and 11 bases lay in between. CDR3 nucleotide sequence: TGTGCCAGCAGCTGGGGCGACAGTAACACTGAAGCTTTCTTT. The encoded protein is CASSWGDSNTEAFF.

V is TRBV30 and J is TRBJ2-1, with 8 bases lining up with TRBD2. CDR1 GTSNPN and CDR2 SVGIG come from the germline V gene (reference sequence). This CDR3 is 15 amino acids long. Trimming at V came to 1 base and at J to 3 bases, leaving 5 bases not matched to a gene. The CDR3 is CAWSAGSGVYNEQFF. CDR3 nucleotides: TGTGCCTGGAGTGCTGGTAGCGGGGTCTACAATGAGCAGTTCTTC.

With regard to this clone: A far larger clone differs by one base, so this is likely a read error. The identical CDR3 is also encoded by other nucleotide sequences in the sample. The rearrangement uses TRBV5-5 and TRBJ1-5; TRBD1 agrees at 8 bases. There are 15 residues in the CDR3. Germline V gene sequence: CDR1 SGHKS, CDR2 YYEKEE (reference sequence). In DNA, the CDR3 is TGTGCAAGCAGCGGAACAGGGGGACGAGATCAGCCCCAGCATTTT. As protein: CASSGTGGRDQPQHF. The variable domain in full, completed from reference TRBV5-5 and TRBJ1-5, reads DAGVTQSPTHLIKTRGQQVTLRCSPISGHKSVSWYQQVLGQGPQFIFQYYEKEERGRGNFPDRFSARQFPNYSSELNVNALLLGDSALYLCASSGTGGRDQPQHFGDGTRLSIL.

In the case of this clone: One junction end does not reproduce the germline sequence, and a read error may be involved. The chain carries TRBV11-3 and TRBJ1-2, with a weak D call TRBD1 (5 bases). The CDR3 has 13 amino acids. The germline gives CDR1 SGHNT, CDR2 YENEEA. The CDR3 nucleotides are TGTGCCAGCAGCTCCCAACCGCAGGGTTTGCCCGTCTTC. Its translation is CASSSQPQGLPVF.